These 30 T cell receptor beta chains were sequenced from one sample in a study of identical twins (dated by TCRdb to 2016 to 2018). The library relied on 5' RACE. The data were produced on an Illumina HiSeq 2000. Clones were called with MiXCR by TCRdb after fastp trimmed the public reads at Q25, and only in-frame beta chains were retained. All rows with the same CDR3 protein become a single entry with the most common DNA and genes. Present in this sample are about 220,000 distinct CDR3 sequences, 5.5% to 7.5% of which were seen just once. The top ten constitute less than 15% of the sample. These data also featured in a second study, about T cells expressing NK-cell markers.

The sample was CD8+ T cells sorted from blood. The receptors here all came from a woman aged 18-35 years in good health.

This clonotype was observed a handful of times. The chain carries TRBV12-3 or TRBV12-4 and TRBJ1-2; a possible D gene is TRBD1 (6 bases). The CDR3 has 13 residues. V was cut by 5 bases and J by 8 bases, with 15 bases left in between. CDR3 in DNA: TGTGCCAGCAGTATCTCAACAGGGCTGGGCTACACCTTC. Translation: CASSISTGLGYTF.

This chain joins TRBV4-3 and TRBJ2-4; tentatively, D is TRBD2 (7 bases). The germline V gene encodes CDR1 LGHNA and CDR2 YSLEER. Trimming removed 3 bases at V and 4 bases at J, with 13 bases between. The CDR3 contains 15 residues. CDR3 DNA: TGCGCCAGCAGCCAGGAGGGGGGGTCAAAAAACATTCAGTACTTC. Translation gives CASSQEGGSKNIQYF.

This clonotype has only a few counts. The chain carries TRBV7-9 and TRBJ2-2, with a possible D match to TRBD2 (5 bases). Looked up from germline, CDR1 is SEHNR and CDR2 is FQNEAQ (reference sequence). CDR3 size: 14 residues. V was pared by 8 bases and J by 4 bases, with 14 bases between. In DNA, the CDR3 is TGTGCCAGCCGGCCGGGGAGCAGCACCGGGGAGCTGTTTTTT. Protein: CASRPGSSTGELFF.

This clonotype was counted between two and nine times. This chain links TRBV2 with TRBJ2-3; TRBD2 is a possible D gene (5 bases). The CDR3 contains 16 residues. Trimming pared 4 bases from V and 0 bases from J, leaving 14 bases between. In germline, CDR1 is SNHLY, CDR2 FYNNEI. The CDR3 nucleotides are TGTGCCAGCAGTGCGGGGAGCTACCCTAGCACAGATACGCAGTATTTT. Translating it yields CASSAGSYPSTDTQYF.

This clonotype occurred a few times. The chain links TRBV5-6 to TRBJ2-7, with 11 bases fitting TRBD1. V lost 4 bases, J lost 3 bases, and 12 bases stayed unmatched. The germline gives CDR1 SGHDT, CDR2 YYEEEE. The CDR3 totals 17 residues. This CDR3 is CASSKLKGDRGSYEQYF. The CDR3, as DNA: TGTGCCAGCAGCAAACTGAAGGGGGACAGGGGGAGCTACGAGCAGTACTTC.

A word on this clonotype: One junction end disagrees with the germline gene, perhaps due to a read error. The chain recombines TRBV9 with TRBJ2-2; perhaps TRBD2 as D (6 bases). The CDR3 is made up of 15 amino acids. Germline V lookup: CDR1 SGDLS, CDR2 YYNGEE. The CDR3 sequence is CASSGPSENNGELFF. The CDR3 DNA reads as TGTGCCAGCAGCGGGCCTAGCGAGAACAACGGGGAGCTGTTTTTT.

This clonotype has only a few counts. The chain employs TRBV9 and TRBJ2-1, with TRBD2 identical over 9 bases. CDR1 is SGDLS, CDR2 YYNGEE, per germline. The CDR3 is made up of 13 amino acids. V was clipped by 6 bases and J by 8 bases; unmatched bases: 6. The CDR3 coding sequence is TGTGCCAGCAATAGCGGGAGCGTCTATGAGCAGTTCTTC. It codes for CASNSGSVYEQFF.

Of note for this clonotype: Given a much more abundant clone one base away, this may be a read error. The chain employs TRBV12-3 or TRBV12-4 and TRBJ1-2, with a weak D call TRBD1 (6 bases). This CDR3 comprises 13 residues. The CDR3 bases are TGTCCCAGCAAGTTTGGAGGGGGGTATGGCTACACCTTC. It encodes CPSKFGGGYGYTF.

The rearrangement uses TRBV7-9 and TRBJ1-1, with no clear D. The V end lost 8 bases, the J end lost 5 bases, and 9 bases lay between the germline ends. Germline assignment: CDR1 SEHNR and CDR2 FQNEAQ (reference sequence). The CDR3 extends over 11 amino acids. The CDR3 reads CASGSLTEAFF. CDR3 bases: TGTGCCAGCGGATCCTTAACTGAAGCTTTCTTT.

This chain joins TRBV7-2 and TRBJ1-2, with D unclear. V was cut by 2 bases and J by 5 bases, with 12 bases left in between. This CDR3 region has 14 residues. Per germline, CDR1 SGHTA and CDR2 FQGNSA. The CDR3 is CASSLPSENYGYTF. As DNA, the CDR3 is TGTGCCAGCAGCTTACCGTCAGAGAATTATGGCTACACCTTC. The full variable domain, with the rest looked up from reference TRBV7-2 and TRBJ1-2, is GAGVSQSPSNKVTEKGKDVELRCDPISGHTALYWYRQSLGQGLEFLIYFQGNSAPDKSGLPSDRFSAERTGGSVSTLTIQRTQQEDSAVYLCASSLPSENYGYTFGSGTRLTVV.

This clonotype has more than one count but fewer than ten. The chain links TRBV9 to TRBJ1-6; possible D gene TRBD1, 6 bases. The ends were cut back, 2 bases at V and 0 bases at J, with 15 bases in the middle. Germline values: CDR1 SGDLS, CDR2 YYNGEE. This CDR3 spans 18 amino acids. The CDR3, as DNA: TGTGCCAGCAGCGTTTCGATAGGGGGGAGCTCCTATAATTCACCCCTCCACTTT. Amino acid sequence: CASSVSIGGSSYNSPLHF.

This clonotype was seen more than once but under ten times. The gene calls are TRBV19 and TRBJ1-1; no firm D call. The CDR3 is 14 amino acids. Trimming shortened V by 2 bases and J by 1 base, and 8 bases separated the two germline ends. Germline CDR1 reads LNHDA; CDR2 reads SQIVND (reference sequence). The CDR3 DNA is TGTGCCAGTAGTATATCGCCCGGGAACACTGAAGCTTTCTTT. It yields the protein CASSISPGNTEAFF.

This clonotype was found many times. The genes are TRBV7-9 and TRBJ2-7, with D perhaps matching TRBD1 (7 bases). The germline V and J ends were trimmed by 3 bases and 2 bases, with 11 bases remaining between them. The length of the CDR3 is 14 residues. Per germline, CDR1 SEHNR and CDR2 FQNEAQ (reference sequence). The CDR3 DNA follows: TGTGCCAGCAGCTTCACCAGGGGGGCCTACGAGCAGTACTTC. It specifies CASSFTRGAYEQYF.

The chain uses TRBV11-3 and TRBJ2-2, with a weak D call TRBD2 (6 bases). This CDR3 has 16 amino acids. V shed 3 bases and J shed 1 base, with 12 bases lying between them. The germline V gene encodes CDR1 SGHNT and CDR2 YENEEA. In nucleotides, the CDR3 is TGTGCCAGCAGCTTCCGGGAGCGGGTGAACACCGGGGAGCTGTTTTTT. Protein product: CASSFRERVNTGELFF. Full variable domain (outside the CDR3, taken from reference TRBV11-3 and TRBJ2-2): EAGVVQSPRYKIIEKKQPVAFWCNPISGHNTLYWYLQNLGQGPELLIRYENEEAVDDSQLPKDRFSAERLKGVDSTLKIQPAELGDSAVYLCASSFRERVNTGELFFGEGSRLTVL.

J is TRBJ2-3 and V is TRBV11-2; 8 bases align to TRBD1. Unmatched junction bases numbered 4, after V lost 3 bases and J lost 2 bases. This CDR3 contains 15 residues. Germline values: CDR1 SGHAT, CDR2 FQNNGV. CDR3 DNA sequence: TGTGCCAGCAGCTTTGGACAGGGATACACAGATACGCAGTATTTT. Protein sequence: CASSFGQGYTDTQYF.

The chain recombines TRBV7-6 with TRBJ2-1, with 11 bases that match TRBD2. The V gene end was trimmed by 1 base and the J gene end by 8 bases; junction bases not matched to a gene: 13. Per germline, CDR1 SGHVS and CDR2 FNYEAQ. The CDR3 loop spans 18 amino acids. CDR3 nucleotide sequence: TGTGCCAGCAGCTTAGTTCCCCTTAGCGGGGGGGCCGAGGATGAGCAGTTCTTC. This encodes CASSLVPLSGGAEDEQFF.

This clonotype was recorded a few times. V is TRBV19 and J is TRBJ1-1; D might be TRBD1 (6 bases). Trimming removed 6 bases at V and 1 base at J, with 24 bases between. The CDR3 has 18 residues. Germline V gene data show CDR1 as LNHDA and CDR2 as SQIVND (reference sequence). The CDR3 DNA reads TGTGCCAGTAGACCCGGGACATCCCGTGACGGGCGGAACACTGAAGCTTTCTTT. This translates into CASRPGTSRDGRNTEAFF. Complete variable domain (other parts from reference TRBV19 and TRBJ1-1): DGGITQSPKYLFRKEGQNVTLSCEQNLNHDAMYWYRQDPGQGLRLIYYSQIVNDFQKGDIAEGYSVSREKKESFPLTVTSAQKNPTAFYLCASRPGTSRDGRNTEAFFGQGTRLTVV.

In this sample, this clonotype turned up many times. The V and J genes are TRBV20-1 and TRBJ2-7; 8 bases are shared with TRBD1. This CDR3 has 15 amino acids. Trimming at V came to 5 bases and at J to 2 bases, leaving 11 bases not matched to a gene. Germline V gene lookup returns CDR1 DFQATT and CDR2 SNEGSKA (reference sequence). The CDR3 DNA reads as TGCAGTGCTCCGATCGCGGACAGGGTGGCCTACGAGCAGTACTTC. Translated: CSAPIADRVAYEQYF.

The chain's CDR3 is CASSPVGPRGPYEQYF. The CDR3, as DNA: TGTGCCAGCAGCCCCGTGGGTCCGAGGGGGCCCTACGAGCAGTACTTC. The V call is TRBV27, the J call TRBJ2-7, with 7 nucleotides matching TRBD1. CDR1 and CDR2 from the germline V gene are MNHEY and SMNVEV (reference sequence). The CDR3 totals 16 residues. V trimming: 6 bases; J trimming: 2 bases; junction bases outside the gene matches: 13.

This clonotype occurred many times. The chain has TRBV6-2 or TRBV6-3 and TRBJ2-1; maybe TRBD2 (6 bases). Trimming removed 7 bases at V and 5 bases at J, with 27 bases between. CDR3 length: 18 amino acids. Germline V lookup: CDR1 MNHEY, CDR2 SVGEGT. Here the CDR3 reads CASTRGLTRDQADNEQFF. The CDR3 nucleotides are TGTGCCAGCACTAGGGGTTTGACGCGGGACCAGGCTGACAATGAGCAGTTCTTC.

V usage is TRBV19 and J usage is TRBJ1-5; the match to TRBD1 covers 8 bases. After removal of 5 bases from V and 7 bases from J, the junction contained 4 bases not matched to a gene. The CDR3 is 13 amino acids. Germline CDR1 reads LNHDA; CDR2 reads SQIVND (reference sequence). The CDR3 coding sequence is TGTGCCAGTAGTGCAGGGGGCCTACAGCCCCAGCATTTT. This translates into CASSAGGLQPQHF.

Concerning this clonotype: The germline gene is not matched at one end of the junction; a read error may be the cause. The chain combines TRBV9 with TRBJ2-6; perhaps TRBD1 as D (5 bases). The CDR3 covers 15 residues. CDR1 and CDR2 (germline): SGDLS, YYNGEE. CDR3 DNA sequence: TGTGCCAGCAGCGAACAGAGCTCTGGGGCCAACGTCATGACTTTC. This sequence encodes CASSEQSSGANVMTF.

This clonotype was counted ten times or more. J is TRBJ1-1 and V is TRBV9; 7 bases agree with TRBD1. Germline assignment: CDR1 SGDLS and CDR2 YYNGEE. The CDR3 has 16 residues. J was trimmed by 2 bases and V by 0 bases; bases with no gene match: 7. The CDR3 nucleotides are TGTGCCAGCAGCGTAGCAACAGGGGCCGCTAACACTGAAGCTTTCTTT. Amino acids: CASSVATGAANTEAFF.

With regard to this clonotype: One end of the junction fails to match germline, which may point to a read error. The chain links TRBV25-1 to TRBJ2-3; D not certain. Germline CDR1 MGHDK, CDR2 SYGVNS. The CDR3 is 16 residues long. This CDR3 is CDSSDDGRYHTDTQYF. CDR3 bases: TGTGACAGCAGTGACGATGGTAGATACCATACAGATACGCAGTATTTT.

The V call is TRBV20-1, the J call TRBJ2-3, with D maybe TRBD2 (6 bases). Germline V gene data show CDR1 as DFQATT and CDR2 as SNEGSKA (reference sequence). The CDR3 spans 14 residues. Trimming pared 4 bases from V and 1 base from J, leaving 12 bases between. The CDR3 DNA reads as TGCAGTGCTATGGAGGGGACTCGCACAGATACGCAGTATTTT. Translation gives CSAMEGTRTDTQYF.

This clonotype was detected only a few times. This chain uses TRBV6-5 with TRBJ2-1; 10 nucleotides line up with TRBD2. This CDR3 is built from 13 residues. CDR1 is MNHEY and CDR2 is SVGAGI in the germline V gene. V shed 5 bases and J 8 bases; nucleotides not matched to a gene: 3. CDR3 sequence: CASSVLAGYEQFF. The DNA of the CDR3 is TGTGCCAGCAGTGTACTAGCGGGGTATGAGCAGTTCTTC.

This clonotype was counted ten times or more. This chain joins TRBV27 and TRBJ2-3, with D unresolved. Germline CDR1 reads MNHEY; CDR2 reads SMNVEV (reference sequence). Trimming took 5 bases from V and 4 from J, leaving 19 bases between them. The CDR3 runs to 16 residues. The CDR3 spells CASSTGYIYPPDTQYF. As DNA, the CDR3 is TGTGCCAGCAGTACGGGCTACATTTATCCCCCAGATACGCAGTATTTT.

This clonotype has more than one count but fewer than ten. The rearrangement uses TRBV6-5 and TRBJ2-1; D possibly uses TRBD1 or TRBD2 (6 bases each). Germline V gene data show CDR1 as MNHEY and CDR2 as SVGAGI. This CDR3 contains 12 residues. With 8 bases removed from V and 7 bases from J, the gap between germline ends came to 12 bases. Written as DNA, the CDR3 is TGTGCCAGCGTTGGGGGGCGGAATGAGCAGTTCTTC. Translated: CASVGGRNEQFF.

This clonotype came up a few times. The CDR3 is CASANTEAFF. DNA for the CDR3: TGTGCATCAGCGAACACTGAAGCTTTCTTT. This chain connects TRBV6-2 or TRBV6-3 to TRBJ1-1; D remains unclear. From germline, CDR1 is MNHEY and CDR2 SVGEGT. This CDR3 region has 10 residues.

The rearrangement joins TRBV5-6 to TRBJ2-7; D is perhaps TRBD1 (6 bases). In germline, CDR1 is SGHDT, CDR2 YYEEEE. V was shortened by 3 bases and J by 2 bases, with 15 bases between the two germline ends. The CDR3 extends over 15 amino acids. CDR3 amino acids: CASSWSGRGAYEQYF. In DNA form, the CDR3 reads TGTGCCAGCAGCTGGAGTGGCAGGGGAGCCTACGAGCAGTACTTC.